Detailed here is one T cell receptor (beta chain). Its antigen is not identified. Patients had newly diagnosed, untreated stage II-IVA oral cavity squamous cell carcinoma. This sample is part of a study of neoadjuvant anti-PD-1 for oral cavity cancer. About the research overall: Most patients had three to four biweekly doses of 3 mg/kg nivolumab before resection. Findings and caveats of the study: Each response group had just a few patients in TCR analyses. PBMC Gini-index clonality exceeded responders' in non-responders post-nivolumab.

Sequenced by immunoSEQ multiplex PCR; TCRdb stores in-frame clones only, minus some. The sample records some 15,000 clones, just over 65% being singletons. This CDR3 has 14 residues. With 1 base clipped from V and 4 bases from J, the junction kept 2 bases outside the gene matches. The germline CDR1 and CDR2 sequences are MGHDK and SYGVNS. This TCR came from a person aged 35-80 years with oral cavity squamous cell carcinoma. The sample consisted of PBMCs, taken before nivolumab (anti-PD-1) treatment. This chain connects TRBV25-1 to TRBJ2-7; 9 nucleotides align to TRBD1. CDR3 sequence reads: CASSELGTGYEQYF. The CDR3 DNA sequence: TGTGCCAGCAGTGAATTGGGGACAGGGTACGAGCAGTACTTC.